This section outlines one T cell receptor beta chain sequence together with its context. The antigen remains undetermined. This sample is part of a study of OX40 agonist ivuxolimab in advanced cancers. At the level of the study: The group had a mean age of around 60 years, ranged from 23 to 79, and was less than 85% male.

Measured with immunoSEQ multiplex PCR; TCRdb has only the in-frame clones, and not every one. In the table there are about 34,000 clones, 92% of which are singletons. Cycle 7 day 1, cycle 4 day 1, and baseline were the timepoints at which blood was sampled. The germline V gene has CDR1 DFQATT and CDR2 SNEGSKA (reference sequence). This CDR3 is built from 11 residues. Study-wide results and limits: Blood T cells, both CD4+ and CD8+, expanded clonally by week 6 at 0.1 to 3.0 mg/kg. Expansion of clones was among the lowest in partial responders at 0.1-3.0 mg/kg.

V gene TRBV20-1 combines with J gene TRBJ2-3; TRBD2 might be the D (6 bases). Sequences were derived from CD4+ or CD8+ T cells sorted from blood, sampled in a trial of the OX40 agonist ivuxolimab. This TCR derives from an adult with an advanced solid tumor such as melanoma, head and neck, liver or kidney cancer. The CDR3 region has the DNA TGCGGAGGGATTTGGGGGGATACGCAGTATTTT. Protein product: CGGIWGDTQYF.